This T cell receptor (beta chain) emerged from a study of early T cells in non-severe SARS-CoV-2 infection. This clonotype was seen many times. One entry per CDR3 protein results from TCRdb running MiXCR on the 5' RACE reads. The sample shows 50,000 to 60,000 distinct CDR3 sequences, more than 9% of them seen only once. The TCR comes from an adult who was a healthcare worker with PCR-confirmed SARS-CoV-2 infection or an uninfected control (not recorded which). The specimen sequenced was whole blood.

This CDR3 reads CASSSGFNPYEQYF. In DNA, the CDR3 is TGCGCCAGCAGTTCGGGATTCAATCCCTACGAGCAGTACTTC. The J gene is TRBJ2-7, the V gene TRBV5-1, with a possible D match to TRBD2 (5 bases). CDR1 SGHRS and CDR2 YFSETQ come from the germline V gene. The CDR3 length is 14 residues. The V end lost 5 bases, the J end lost 2 bases, and 14 bases lay between the germline ends.